The sequence of this TCR beta chain was determined in a study of early T cells in non-severe SARS-CoV-2 infection. Study in general: Unsorted whole-blood RNA was sequenced in bulk, leaving chains unpaired.

In its sample, this clonotype was seen many times. Its specificity is not known. Study observations and caveats: VDJdb-based annotation leaned toward anti-spike CD8 responses and missed private and CD4 specificities.

Individual cDNA molecules received unique molecular identifiers during library preparation. TCRdb called the 5' RACE reads again in MiXCR, with one record for every CDR3 protein. Among approximately 90,000 distinct CDR3 sequences listed, around 17% were seen once. The clonotype comes from an adult who was a healthcare worker with PCR-confirmed SARS-CoV-2 infection or an uninfected control (not recorded which). The source material was whole blood, sampled at baseline.

CDR3 amino acids: CAWNGGGRASQTQYF. Written as DNA, the CDR3 is TGTGCCTGGAACGGGGGCGGCAGGGCCTCGCAAACCCAGTACTTC. The chain links TRBV30 to TRBJ2-5, with D perhaps given as TRBD1 or TRBD2 (6 bases each). V was clipped by 4 bases and J by 8 bases, with 23 bases between them. Germline values: CDR1 GTSNPN, CDR2 SVGIG (reference sequence). This CDR3 is built from 15 residues. The whole variable domain, filled in from reference TRBV30 and TRBJ2-5, reads SQTIHQWPATLVQPVGSPLSLECTVEGTSNPNLYWYRQAAGRGLQLLFYSVGIGQISSEVPQNLSASRPQDRQFILSSKKLLLSDSGFYLCAWNGGGRASQTQYFGPGTRLLVL.